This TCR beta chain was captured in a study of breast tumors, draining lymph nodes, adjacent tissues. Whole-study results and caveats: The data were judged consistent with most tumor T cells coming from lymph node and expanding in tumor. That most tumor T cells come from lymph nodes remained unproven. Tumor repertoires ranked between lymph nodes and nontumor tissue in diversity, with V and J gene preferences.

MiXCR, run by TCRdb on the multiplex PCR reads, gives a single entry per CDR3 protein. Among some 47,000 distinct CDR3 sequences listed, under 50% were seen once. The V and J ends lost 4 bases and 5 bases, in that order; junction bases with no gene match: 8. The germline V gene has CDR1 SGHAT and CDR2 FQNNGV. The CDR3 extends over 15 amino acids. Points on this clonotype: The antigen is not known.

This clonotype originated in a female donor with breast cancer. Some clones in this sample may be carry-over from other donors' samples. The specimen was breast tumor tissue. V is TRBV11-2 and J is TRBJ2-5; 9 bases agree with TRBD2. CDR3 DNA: TGTGCCAGCAGCTCCTCTAGCGGGACGGGGGAGACCCAGTACTTC. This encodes CASSSSSGTGETQYF.